A selection of T cell receptor beta chains follows, all from one sample in a study of graft-versus-host responses after intestinal transplantation. These TCRs are of unknown antigen specificity. Sequencing was performed with immunoSEQ multiplex PCR; in TCRdb, only in-frame clones are kept and a portion is missing. Among fewer than 95,000 clones listed, 92% were seen once. The input for sequencing was unstimulated CD8+ T cells sorted from spleen or lymph node cells, taken before transplant. The receptors come from a human donor who was the organ donor for an intestinal transplant. Both conserved end residues are part of each CDR3. The D gene is left open where the match is weak. Part of the rows lack a size; the others show once, few, many or a class for expanded clones.

V	D	J	size	CDR3	DNA
TRBV6-6	TRBD1	TRBJ2-1	NA	CASSTDRGLYNEQFF	TGTGCCAGCAGTACGGACAGGGGGCTTTACAATGAGCAGTTCTTC
TRBV18	TRBD1	TRBJ1-2	NA	CASSPPGTGGGNYGYTF	TGTGCCAGCTCACCTCCCGGGACAGGGGGCGGTAACTATGGCTACACCTTC
TRBV5-6	NA	TRBJ1-2	NA	CASSSPFHGYTF	TGTGCCAGCAGCTCCCCTTTCCATGGCTACACCTTC
TRBV6-5	TRBD1	TRBJ1-5	NA	CASSDRARQPQHF	TGTGCCAGCAGCGACAGGGCCAGGCAGCCCCAGCATTTT
TRBV5-1	NA	TRBJ1-1	NA	CASSLGAIESEAFF	TGCGCCAGCAGCTTGGGGGCCATAGAGTCTGAAGCTTTCTTT
TRBV11-2	TRBD1	TRBJ1-3	NA	CASSREQGSLSGNTIYF	TGTGCCAGCAGTAGGGAACAGGGGTCCCTCTCTGGAAACACCATATATTTT
TRBV7-9	NA	TRBJ2-2	NA	CASSLGAVGELFF	TGTGCCAGCAGCTTAGGTGCGGTCGGGGAGCTGTTTTTT
TRBV5-1	NA	TRBJ2-2	NA	CASSSSQGGANTGELFF	TGCGCCAGCAGCTCATCACAGGGGGGGGCGAACACCGGGGAGCTGTTTTTT
TRBV5-5	TRBD1	TRBJ2-1	NA	CASSGWTGSNEQFF	TGTGCCAGCAGCGGATGGACAGGGTCTAATGAGCAGTTCTTC
TRBV7-3	TRBD2	TRBJ2-5	NA	CASSLTSGEQETQYF	TGTGCCAGCAGCTTGACTAGCGGGGAGCAAGAGACCCAGTACTTC
TRBV4-1	NA	TRBJ2-3	NA	CASTSTDTQYF	TGCGCCAGCACCTCCACAGATACGCAGTATTTT
TRBV7-9	NA	TRBJ2-7	NA	CASSLAAEQYF	TGTGCCAGCAGCTTAGCGGCCGAGCAGTACTTC
TRBV4-2	NA	TRBJ2-7	NA	CASSRGSYEQYF	TGTGCCAGCAGCCGTGGGAGCTACGAGCAGTACTTC
TRBV7-9	TRBD1	TRBJ2-1	NA	CASSSNRDRPYNEQFF	TGTGCCAGCAGCTCGAACCGGGACAGGCCTTACAATGAGCAGTTCTTC
TRBV6-5	TRBD2	TRBJ2-7	NA	CASSYPGGYEQYF	TGTGCCAGCAGTTACCCGGGAGGCTACGAGCAGTACTTC
TRBV7-2	TRBD2	TRBJ2-3	NA	CASSLEVHGGVTDTQYF	TGTGCCAGCAGCTTAGAGGTTCACGGGGGGGTCACAGATACGCAGTATTTT
TRBV4-2	NA	TRBJ1-5	NA	CASSQDKGKLMDNQPQHF	TGTGCCAGCAGCCAAGATAAGGGGAAGCTTATGGACAATCAGCCCCAGCATTTT
TRBV7-9	NA	TRBJ2-5	NA	CASRHEGKQETQYF	TGTGCCAGCAGACATGAGGGAAAGCAAGAGACCCAGTACTTC
TRBV27	TRBD1	TRBJ1-2	NA	CASSYGTGDGYTF	TGTGCCAGCAGTTATGGGACAGGGGATGGCTACACCTTC
TRBV4-1	NA	TRBJ1-4	NA	CASSQVAPTNEKLFF	TGCGCCAGCAGCCAGGTGGCCCCAACTAATGAAAAACTGTTTTTT
TRBV7-8	TRBD2	TRBJ2-1	once	CASRPSGGALDEQFF	TGTGCCAGCAGGCCTAGCGGGGGGGCTTTGGATGAGCAGTTCTTC
TRBV27	NA	TRBJ2-5	NA	CASSYQGQAETQYF	TGTGCCAGCAGTTATCAGGGTCAGGCAGAGACCCAGTACTTC
TRBV10-3	NA	TRBJ2-1	NA	CAISFDLVSEQFF	TGTGCCATCAGTTTTGATTTGGTTAGTGAGCAGTTCTTC
TRBV27	NA	TRBJ1-2	NA	CASSLGGLDGYTF	TGTGCCAGCAGTTTGGGGGGGCTGGATGGCTACACCTTC
TRBV7-9	NA	TRBJ2-7	NA	CASSFVGTYEQYF	TGTGCCAGCAGCTTCGTCGGGACCTACGAGCAGTACTTC
TRBV4-3	TRBD1	TRBJ1-5	NA	CASSQDRGVDQPQHF	TGCGCCAGCAGCCAGGACAGGGGGGTGGATCAGCCCCAGCATTTT
TRBV4-2	TRBD1	TRBJ1-1	NA	CASSPPPGQGGTLEAFF	TGTGCCAGCAGCCCCCCACCGGGACAGGGAGGTACCCTTGAAGCTTTCTTT
TRBV9	TRBD2	TRBJ2-7	NA	CASSEGLAGESSYEQYF	TGTGCCAGCAGCGAGGGGCTAGCGGGGGAGTCCTCCTACGAGCAGTACTTC
TRBV9	TRBD1	TRBJ2-7	NA	CASSPQGAYEQYF	TGTGCCAGCAGCCCCCAGGGGGCCTACGAGCAGTACTTC
TRBV2	NA	TRBJ2-7	NA	CASSVWTDGAYEQYF	TGTGCCAGCAGTGTTTGGACGGACGGGGCCTACGAGCAGTACTTC
TRBV6-1	NA	TRBJ1-4	NA	CASSGAGEKLFF	TGTGCCAGCAGTGGGGCAGGGGAAAAACTGTTTTTT
TRBV7-2	NA	TRBJ1-2	NA	CASSLDIRGFYGYTF	TGTGCCAGCAGCTTAGATATAAGGGGGTTCTATGGCTACACCTTC
TRBV10-3	TRBD1	TRBJ1-6	once	CAISEPGQNSPLHF	TGTGCCATCAGTGAGCCGGGACAGAATTCACCCCTCCACTTT
TRBV7-9	NA	TRBJ1-1	NA	CASSLGGSTEAFF	TGTGCCAGCAGCTTGGGGGGGTCAACTGAAGCTTTCTTT
TRBV10-3	NA	TRBJ1-5	NA	CASREDSNQPQHF	TGTGCTTCGAGGGAGGATTCCAATCAGCCCCAGCATTTT
TRBV27	TRBD1	TRBJ2-3	once	CASSFFAPGTGGVDTQYF	TGTGCCAGCAGTTTTTTCGCCCCGGGGACAGGGGGCGTAGATACGCAGTATTTT
TRBV12-5	TRBD1	TRBJ1-5	NA	CASGPGQDNQPQHF	TGTGCTAGTGGTCCTGGACAGGACAATCAGCCCCAGCATTTT
TRBV7-7	NA	TRBJ2-5	NA	CASSLTTGQQETQYF	TGTGCTAGCAGCTTAACGACGGGACAACAAGAGACCCAGTACTTC
TRBV4-3	NA	TRBJ2-2	NA	CASSQGSLLPGELFF	TGCGCCAGCAGCCAAGGGAGCTTACTCCCAGGGGAGCTGTTTTTT
TRBV11-2	NA	TRBJ1-4	NA	CASSFGSEGGPGGRLFF	TGTGCCAGCAGCTTCGGGAGTGAGGGGGGCCCGGGAGGTAGACTGTTTTTT
TRBV11-2	TRBD2	TRBJ2-3	once	CASSSSPSGAITDTQYF	TGTGCCAGCAGCTCTAGTCCCAGCGGGGCGATCACAGATACGCAGTATTTT
TRBV4-2	NA	TRBJ1-2	NA	CASRLKGGDGYTF	TGTGCCAGCAGGCTAAAAGGAGGGGATGGCTACACCTTC
TRBV27	NA	TRBJ1-2	NA	CASTKVWGEVKGYTF	TGTGCCAGCACCAAGGTGTGGGGGGAGGTGAAGGGCTACACCTTC
TRBV15	NA	TRBJ2-5	NA	CATSRLLGDLDGQYF	TGTGCCACCAGCAGACTTCTCGGGGACTTAGATGGGCAGTACTTC
TRBV25-1	NA	TRBJ1-5	NA	CASSESGTYQPQHF	TGTGCCAGCAGTGAATCCGGGACTTATCAGCCCCAGCATTTT
TRBV6-1	TRBD1	TRBJ1-1	NA	CASSEAQGANTEAFF	TGTGCCAGCAGTGAAGCGCAGGGGGCGAACACTGAAGCTTTCTTT
TRBV29-1	NA	TRBJ1-1	NA	CSVVGGADTEAFF	TGCAGCGTTGTTGGGGGCGCGGACACTGAAGCTTTCTTT